The sequence of this TCR beta chain was determined in a study of CD8+ T cells in alopecia areata. Overall study results and limits: Patients displayed less clarity in TCR sharing than mice, a finding possibly related to HLA. Clonality in lesional scalp, especially alopecia totalis/universalis, exceeded that of normal scalp.

Sequencing used cDNA as its template, made by extracting RNA and reverse transcribing it. Only in-frame clones appear in the TCRdb table, and some are missing; sequencing was by immunoSEQ multiplex PCR. The table includes more than 95,000 clones, 55% to 70% detected once. Remarks on this clone: Its target is not known.

There are 15 residues in the CDR3. The ends lost 3 bases at V and 4 bases at J; junction bases unmatched: 3. CDR1 is SGHAT and CDR2 is FQNNGV in the germline V gene. CD4+ and CD8+ T cells were sorted from PBMCs stained for CD3, CD4 and CD8. The source material was CD4+ T cells sorted from blood. This clonotype was obtained from a human donor in good health. The chain is built from TRBV11-2 and TRBJ2-1; 10 bases align to TRBD2. The CDR3 DNA reads as TGTGCCAGCAGCTTTAGCGGGGGGAATTACAATGAGCAGTTCTTC. It encodes CASSFSGGNYNEQFF.